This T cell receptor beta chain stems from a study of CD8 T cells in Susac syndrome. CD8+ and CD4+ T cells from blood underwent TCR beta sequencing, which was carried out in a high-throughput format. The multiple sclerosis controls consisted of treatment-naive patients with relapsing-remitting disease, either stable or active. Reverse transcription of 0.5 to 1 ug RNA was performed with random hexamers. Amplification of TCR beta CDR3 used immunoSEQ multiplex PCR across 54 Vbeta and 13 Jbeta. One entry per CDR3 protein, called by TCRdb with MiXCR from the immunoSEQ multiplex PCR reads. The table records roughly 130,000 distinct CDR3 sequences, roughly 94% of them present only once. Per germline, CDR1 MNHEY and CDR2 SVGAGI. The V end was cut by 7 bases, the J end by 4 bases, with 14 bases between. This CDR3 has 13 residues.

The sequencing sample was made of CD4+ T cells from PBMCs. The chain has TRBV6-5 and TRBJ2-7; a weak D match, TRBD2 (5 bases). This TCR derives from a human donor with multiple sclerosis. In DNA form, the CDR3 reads TGTGCCAGCAAGAGGGTAGCGTCGTACGAGCAGTACTTC. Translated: CASKRVASYEQYF.